The rows below give T cell receptor beta chains drawn from one sample of a study of CD8+CD57+ T cells in acquired aplastic anemia. TCRdb ran MiXCR on the reads and lists one entry per CDR3 protein. The table lists around 200,000 distinct CDR3 sequences, 48% of them singletons, with 10% to 15% in the top ten. Sequencing used sorted CD4+, CD8+, or CD8+CD57+ T cells (not recorded which) from PBMCs. The origin of the receptors is a human donor with aplastic anemia. CDR3s include the opening cysteine and the closing phenylalanine or tryptophan. D genes are given only for firm matches. Some rows mark clone size as missing; the rest say once, few, many or name a class of expanded clone.

d_gene: TRBD1
abundance: few
j_gene: TRBJ2-1
v_gene: TRBV6-2/TRBV6-3
CDR3aa: CASSYSLFRRDRGNEQFF
CDR3nt: TGTGCCAGCAGTTACTCGTTATTCCGTCGGGACAGGGGGAATGAGCAGTTCTTC

d_gene: TRBD1
abundance: NA
j_gene: TRBJ2-2
v_gene: TRBV5-4
CDR3aa: CASTADRGAGELFF
CDR3nt: TGTGCCAGCACCGCTGACAGGGGTGCCGGGGAGCTGTTTTTT

d_gene: NA
abundance: NA
j_gene: TRBJ2-7
v_gene: TRBV9
CDR3aa: CASSAKAGEQYF
CDR3nt: TGTGCCAGCAGCGCTAAGGCGGGGGAGCAGTACTTC

d_gene: TRBD2
abundance: many
j_gene: TRBJ2-3
v_gene: TRBV9
CDR3aa: CASSFQRGLGDTQYF
CDR3nt: TGTGCCAGCAGCTTCCAGCGGGGCTTGGGAGATACGCAGTATTTT

d_gene: TRBD1
abundance: NA
j_gene: TRBJ1-1
v_gene: TRBV29-1
CDR3aa: CSGKQGPEAFF
CDR3nt: TGCAGCGGTAAACAGGGGCCTGAAGCTTTCTTT

d_gene: NA
abundance: NA
j_gene: TRBJ1-2
v_gene: TRBV12-3/TRBV12-4
CDR3aa: CASSFDTTNYGYTF
CDR3nt: TGTGCCAGCAGTTTCGACACCACTAACTATGGCTACACCTTC

d_gene: NA
abundance: NA
j_gene: TRBJ1-5
v_gene: TRBV2
CDR3aa: CASSEIWGNNQPQHF
CDR3nt: TGTGCCAGCAGTGAGATTTGGGGGAACAATCAGCCCCAGCATTTT

d_gene: TRBD2
abundance: NA
j_gene: TRBJ2-3
v_gene: TRBV3-1
CDR3aa: CASSETSGGHTDTQYF
CDR3nt: TGTGCCAGCAGCGAGACTAGCGGGGGACACACAGATACGCAGTATTTT

d_gene: NA
abundance: many
j_gene: TRBJ2-1
v_gene: TRBV9
CDR3aa: CASSPAPVGEQFF
CDR3nt: TGTGCCAGCAGCCCCGCCCCGGTGGGTGAGCAGTTCTTC

d_gene: NA
abundance: few
j_gene: TRBJ2-1
v_gene: TRBV2
CDR3aa: CASRNRLSSYNEQFF
CDR3nt: TGTGCCAGCAGGAACCGTCTCAGCTCCTACAATGAGCAGTTCTTC

d_gene: TRBD1
abundance: many
j_gene: TRBJ2-7
v_gene: TRBV7-7
CDR3aa: CASSRQGPSSYEQYF
CDR3nt: TGTGCCAGCAGCCGACAGGGCCCCTCCTCCTACGAGCAGTACTTC

d_gene: NA
abundance: many
j_gene: TRBJ1-5
v_gene: TRBV5-6
CDR3aa: CASSLAARVGQPQHF
CDR3nt: TGTGCCAGCAGCTTGGCCGCTAGGGTCGGTCAGCCCCAGCATTTT

d_gene: NA
abundance: few
j_gene: TRBJ1-5
v_gene: TRBV2
CDR3aa: CASRPGLNQPQHF
CDR3nt: TGTGCCAGCAGGCCGGGCCTCAATCAGCCCCAGCATTTT

d_gene: NA
abundance: NA
j_gene: TRBJ1-5
v_gene: TRBV10-3
CDR3aa: CTIMNGINQPQHF
CDR3nt: TGTACCATCATGAATGGGATCAATCAGCCCCAGCATTTT

d_gene: NA
abundance: many
j_gene: TRBJ1-1
v_gene: TRBV9
CDR3aa: CASSVAGDPRTEAFF
CDR3nt: TGTGCCAGCAGCGTAGCAGGGGACCCGAGGACTGAAGCTTTCTTT

d_gene: TRBD2
abundance: few
j_gene: TRBJ2-3
v_gene: TRBV4-1
CDR3aa: CASSQESGGQSRTDTQYF
CDR3nt: TGCGCCAGCAGCCAAGAAAGCGGGGGGCAAAGCCGCACAGATACGCAGTATTTT

d_gene: NA
abundance: NA
j_gene: TRBJ1-2
v_gene: TRBV7-9
CDR3aa: CASRYGDVYGYTF
CDR3nt: TGTGCCAGCCGTTACGGGGACGTCTATGGCTACACCTTC

d_gene: NA
abundance: many
j_gene: TRBJ1-6
v_gene: TRBV5-1
CDR3aa: CASSLWTDNNSPLHF
CDR3nt: TGCGCCAGCAGCTTGTGGACGGACAATAATTCACCCCTCCACTTT

d_gene: TRBD2
abundance: few
j_gene: TRBJ2-7
v_gene: TRBV7-2
CDR3aa: CASSLTSGVYEQYF
CDR3nt: TGTGCCAGCAGCTTGACTAGCGGTGTCTACGAGCAGTACTTC

d_gene: NA
abundance: many
j_gene: TRBJ2-4
v_gene: TRBV12-3/TRBV12-4
CDR3aa: CASRAENIQYF
CDR3nt: TGTGCCAGCAGAGCTGAGAACATTCAGTACTTC

d_gene: NA
abundance: NA
j_gene: TRBJ2-7
v_gene: TRBV15
CDR3aa: CATSRVGEAAEQYF
CDR3nt: TGTGCCACCAGCAGAGTCGGGGAGGCGGCCGAGCAGTACTTC

d_gene: NA
abundance: few
j_gene: TRBJ2-7
v_gene: TRBV24-1
CDR3aa: CASSERGGGEQYF
CDR3nt: TGTGCCAGCAGTGAAAGGGGGGGGGGCGAGCAGTACTTC

d_gene: NA
abundance: many
j_gene: TRBJ1-2
v_gene: TRBV19
CDR3aa: CASSISPARVGSHYTF
CDR3nt: TGTGCCAGTAGTATAAGTCCGGCCAGGGTAGGGAGTCACTACACCTTC

d_gene: NA
abundance: NA
j_gene: TRBJ1-6
v_gene: TRBV5-6
CDR3aa: CASSLGGRNPPLHF
CDR3nt: TGTGCCAGCAGCTTGGGGGGCCGAAACCCACCCCTCCACTTT

d_gene: TRBD2
abundance: many
j_gene: TRBJ2-7
v_gene: TRBV10-2
CDR3aa: CASRKELAASEQYF
CDR3nt: TGCGCCAGCAGAAAGGAACTAGCGGCCTCCGAGCAGTACTTC

d_gene: NA
abundance: few
j_gene: TRBJ2-1
v_gene: TRBV20-1
CDR3aa: CSAVEGPNEQFF
CDR3nt: TGCAGTGCGGTCGAGGGCCCCAATGAGCAGTTCTTC

d_gene: TRBD1
abundance: NA
j_gene: TRBJ2-3
v_gene: TRBV24-1
CDR3aa: CASSDPGQGKTDTQYF
CDR3nt: TGTGCCTCCAGTGATCCGGGACAGGGGAAGACGGATACGCAGTATTTT